Listed here are 22 T cell receptor beta chains from one sample, sequenced in a study of post-analysis software for immune sequencing data. Whole-study results and caveats: Patients carried roughly five TRBV segments more frequently than controls did, and TRBV5-6, TRBV5-1 and TRBV20-1 were among them.

The TCR beta cDNA libraries contained unique molecular identifiers. TCRdb reprocessed the PCR reads via MiXCR and lists one record per CDR3 protein. The sample has 750,000 to 950,000 distinct CDR3 sequences, under 70% seen once. These receptors have no known antigen. Sequencing was done on a sample of blood. These receptors originate from a girl aged 10-17 years with multiple sclerosis.

The chain employs TRBV29-1 and TRBJ2-1, with D tentatively TRBD2 (6 bases). CDR1 SQVTM and CDR2 ANQGSEA come from the germline V gene. Trimming took off 5 bases at V and 6 bases at J, with 20 bases between the two ends. This CDR3 is built from 15 residues. CDR3 sequence: CSVTPRQGGGNEQFF. In nucleotides, the CDR3 is TGCAGCGTTACCCCAAGGCAGGGAGGAGGCAATGAGCAGTTCTTC.

The genes are TRBV29-1 and TRBJ2-1; D gene uncertain. Between the trimmed V and J ends, which lost 4 bases and 0 bases, there was a span of 10 bases. CDR1 SQVTM and CDR2 ANQGSEA come from the germline V gene. The length of the CDR3 is 14 residues. The CDR3 sequence: CSVGVSSSYNEQFF. The CDR3 DNA reads as TGCAGCGTTGGTGTCAGCAGCTCCTACAATGAGCAGTTCTTC.

The chain recombines TRBV30 with TRBJ1-5; D not certain. CDR1 and CDR2 from the germline V gene are GTSNPN and SVGIG (reference sequence). The CDR3 extends over 15 amino acids. The ends were cut back, 2 bases at V and 1 base at J, with 12 bases in the middle. CDR3 amino acids: CAWSWREGSNQPQHF. The CDR3 DNA is TGTGCCTGGAGTTGGAGGGAAGGGAGCAATCAGCCCCAGCATTTT.

The chain employs TRBV5-5 and TRBJ2-5, with 8 bases aligning to TRBD1. The trim removed 4 bases at V and 1 base at J, leaving 6 bases unmatched. The length of the CDR3 is 15 residues. The germline V gene has CDR1 SGHKS and CDR2 YYEKEE (reference sequence). CDR3 sequence: CASSRMTGAQETQYF. CDR3 coding DNA: TGTGCCAGCAGCCGTATGACAGGGGCCCAAGAGACCCAGTACTTC.

This clonotype was seen only a few times. The chain uses TRBV11-2 and TRBJ1-5; D is unclear. The CDR3 is 15 residues long. The germline V gene encodes CDR1 SGHAT and CDR2 FQNNGV. V lost 1 base, J lost 0 bases, and 7 bases lay in between. The CDR3 region has the DNA TGTGCCAGCAGCTTAGCCCCTAATAGCAATCAGCCCCAGCATTTT. It is translated as CASSLAPNSNQPQHF.

In the case of this clonotype: The junction does not match germline at one end; this may be a read error. The chain combines TRBV14 with TRBJ2-6, with TRBD1 as a possible D gene (5 bases). Germline assignment: CDR1 SGHDN and CDR2 FVKESK. The CDR3 loop spans 19 amino acids. The CDR3 here is CASSPLGVGSISGANALTF. The CDR3 DNA reads TGTGCCAGCAGCCCCCTAGGAGTGGGCAGTATCTCTGGGGCCAACGCCCTGACTTTC.

This clonotype was observed a handful of times. The chain combines TRBV20-1 with TRBJ2-1, with 10 bases identical to TRBD2. The CDR3 totals 14 residues. Trimming removed 6 bases from V and 7 bases from J; junction bases left unmatched: 9. Per germline, CDR1 DFQATT and CDR2 SNEGSKA (reference sequence). The CDR3 sequence is CSAQVPSGSNEQFF. The CDR3, as DNA: TGCAGTGCCCAAGTTCCTAGCGGGAGTAATGAGCAGTTCTTC.

This clonotype was recorded a few times. The chain combines TRBV12-3 or TRBV12-4 with TRBJ2-5, with no clear D. The J call may be mistaken, given a closer DNA end match to TRBJ2-7. The CDR3 covers 12 residues. The CDR3 DNA is TGTGCCAGCAGTGGCCCACCCCGCGAGCAGTACTTC. Its translation is CASSGPPREQYF.

This clonotype was counted only a few times. This chain links TRBV10-3 with TRBJ2-1; 9 nucleotides agree with TRBD1. CDR1 ENHRY and CDR2 SYGVKD come from the germline V gene. After removal of 6 bases from V and 5 bases from J, the junction contained 2 bases not matched to a gene. The CDR3 sequence is 13 residues long. CDR3 coding DNA: TGTGCCATCAGATGGGACAGGGACAATGAGCAGTTCTTC. Translated: CAIRWDRDNEQFF.

The DNA for the CDR3 is TGTGCCAGCAGCATAGAGGGGGCCCTCCTAGCGGGACCAAAACGGGAGTACTTC. As protein: CASSIEGALLAGPKREYF. This chain links TRBV7-9 with TRBJ2-5, with 9 nucleotides matching TRBD2. Unmatched junction bases numbered 25, after V lost 5 bases and J lost 12 bases. Germline CDR1 reads SEHNR; CDR2 reads FQNEAQ (reference sequence). The CDR3 covers 18 residues.

This rearrangement joins TRBV6-5 to TRBJ2-3, with D perhaps being TRBD1 or TRBD2 (5 bases each). The V and J ends lost 2 bases and 0 bases respectively, with 18 bases between them. CDR3 length: 18 amino acids. CDR1 MNHEY and CDR2 SVGAGI come from the germline V gene. CDR3 residues: CASSYLVGRLNSTDTQYF. The CDR3 DNA sequence: TGTGCCAGCAGTTACCTCGTGGGACGGCTCAACAGCACAGATACGCAGTATTTT.

V gene TRBV12-3 or TRBV12-4 combines with J gene TRBJ1-1; the D gene is possibly TRBD1 (5 bases). The CDR3 is made up of 14 amino acids. V was cut by 7 bases and J by 0 bases, with 12 bases left in between. The CDR3: CASTQGRLNTEAFF. The CDR3 nucleotides are TGTGCCAGCACCCAGGGACGGTTGAACACTGAAGCTTTCTTT.

The table lists this clonotype with a few counts. The J gene is TRBJ2-7, the V gene TRBV20-1, with D unclear. Germline V CDR1 and CDR2: DFQATT, SNEGSKA (reference sequence). The CDR3 is 13 amino acids. Trimming left V 8 bases short and J 0 bases short, with 14 bases between. As DNA, the CDR3 is TGCAGTAACGACTTCGAGTCCTCCTACGAGCAGTACTTC. It specifies CSNDFESSYEQYF.

In this sample, this clonotype turned up once. The chain recombines TRBV2 with TRBJ2-4; possibly TRBD2 for D (6 bases). Germline V gene sequence: CDR1 SNHLY, CDR2 FYNNEI. V lost 6 bases and J 8 bases, leaving 26 bases between the germline ends. The CDR3 has 17 amino acids. The CDR3 nucleotides read TGTGCCAGCAGAAAGGACGGGGAACGTTTGTCGGGGGACATTCAGTACTTC. Protein sequence: CASRKDGERLSGDIQYF.

The J gene is TRBJ2-1, the V gene TRBV9, with D tentatively TRBD1 (6 bases). V shed 3 bases and J shed 3 bases, with 13 bases lying between them. This CDR3 contains 15 residues. The germline V gene encodes CDR1 SGDLS and CDR2 YYNGEE. As DNA, the CDR3 is TGTGCCAGCAGCGCCGGGACACTAAACTACAATGAGCAGTTCTTC. Translated: CASSAGTLNYNEQFF.

V is TRBV4-1 and J is TRBJ2-5; 15 bases fit TRBD2. With the DNA end fitting TRBJ2-7 better, the J assignment may be wrong. There are 17 residues in the CDR3. In germline, CDR1 is MGHRA, CDR2 YSYEKL. The CDR3 DNA is TGCGCCAGCAGCCAAGATCGGACTAGCGGGAGGGTCTACGAGCAGTACTTC. Residues: CASSQDRTSGRVYEQYF.

As regards this clonotype: This may arise from a read error, as a much more abundant clone is one base away. The chain links TRBV9 to TRBJ2-2; D might be TRBD1 (5 bases). Trimming cost V 3 bases and J 5 bases, with 11 bases left between them. The CDR3 consists of 14 residues. Germline values: CDR1 SGDLS, CDR2 YYNGEE. The CDR3 sequence: CASSGTLPTGELFF. The CDR3 DNA sequence: TGTGCCAGCAGCGGGACACTACCTACCGGGGAGCTGTTTTTT.

As DNA, the CDR3 is TGCGCCAGCAGCCACACGGCCCTCGGGGGCTCCTATAATTCACCCCTCCACTTT. Its protein is CASSHTALGGSYNSPLHF. The rearrangement uses TRBV4-1 and TRBJ1-6; maybe TRBD1 (5 bases). V lost 3 bases to trimming and J lost 0 bases, with 15 bases between them. Germline V gives CDR1 MGHRA, CDR2 YSYEKL. This CDR3 has 18 residues.

The sample holds a few counts of this clonotype. V gene TRBV15 combines with J gene TRBJ1-4; D remains ambiguous. CDR3 length: 15 amino acids. The V end lost 1 base, the J end lost 0 bases, and 6 bases lay between the germline ends. Germline V CDR1 and CDR2: LNHNV, YYDKDF (reference sequence). CDR3 protein: CATSRAAATNEKLFF. The CDR3, as DNA: TGTGCCACCAGCAGAGCTGCAGCAACTAATGAAAAACTGTTTTTT.

CDR3 sequence (DNA): TGTGCCAGCAGTATACGGACAACTAACTATGGCTACACCTTC. Protein: CASSIRTTNYGYTF. The chain has TRBV2 and TRBJ1-2; a weak D match, TRBD1 (5 bases). The CDR3 runs to 14 residues. Between the trimmed V and J ends, which lost 5 bases and 0 bases, there was a span of 10 bases. Germline CDR1 SNHLY, CDR2 FYNNEI. The entire variable domain, with the rest obtained from reference TRBV2 and TRBJ1-2, is as follows: EPEVTQTPSHQVTQMGQEVILRCVPISNHLYFYWYRQILGQKVEFLVSFYNNEISEKSEIFDDQFSVERPDGSNFTLKIRSTKLEDSAMYFCASSIRTTNYGYTFGSGTRLTVV.

The J gene is TRBJ1-2, the V gene TRBV4-1; unclear D gene. The CDR3 is 16 residues long. V lost 2 bases and J 8 bases, leaving 21 bases between the germline ends. Per germline, CDR1 MGHRA and CDR2 YSYEKL. The CDR3 here is CASSQKPGGSLWGYTF. DNA of the CDR3: TGCGCCAGCAGCCAAAAGCCCGGCGGAAGTTTGTGGGGCTACACCTTC.

This sequence joins TRBV7-3 and TRBJ2-3; no clear D. Trimming cost V 5 bases and J 4 bases, with 16 bases left between them. Germline V gene data show CDR1 as SGHTA and CDR2 as FQGTGA. CDR3 length: 15 amino acids. The CDR3 spells CASSDTPATADTQYF. CDR3 in DNA: TGTGCCAGCAGCGACACCCCGGCGACCGCAGATACGCAGTATTTT.